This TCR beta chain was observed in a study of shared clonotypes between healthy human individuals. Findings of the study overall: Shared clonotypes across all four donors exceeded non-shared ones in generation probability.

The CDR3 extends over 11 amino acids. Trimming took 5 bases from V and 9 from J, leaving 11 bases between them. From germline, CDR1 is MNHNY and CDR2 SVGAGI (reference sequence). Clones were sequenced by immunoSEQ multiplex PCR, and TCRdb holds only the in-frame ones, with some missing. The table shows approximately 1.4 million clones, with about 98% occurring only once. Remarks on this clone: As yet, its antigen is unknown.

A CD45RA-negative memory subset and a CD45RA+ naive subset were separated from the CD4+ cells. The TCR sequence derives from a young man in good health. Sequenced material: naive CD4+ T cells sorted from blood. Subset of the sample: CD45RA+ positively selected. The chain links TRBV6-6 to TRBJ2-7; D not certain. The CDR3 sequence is CASSQTAWQYF. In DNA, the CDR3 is TGTGCCAGCAGTCAGACGGCGTGGCAGTACTTC.